The clone carrying this TCR beta chain occurred many times. The data were obtained in a study of neurological immune-mediated disorders. Germline V lookup: CDR1 SGHRS, CDR2 YFSETQ. CDR3 length: 13 amino acids. The V end was cut by 4 bases, the J end by 6 bases, with 14 bases between. One entry per CDR3 protein, called by TCRdb with MiXCR from the 5' RACE reads. Of over 60,000 distinct CDR3 sequences detected, less than 5.5% appear once; the ten largest clones hold 2.5% to 3%. The chain links TRBV5-1 to TRBJ2-7, with D possibly matching TRBD1 (5 bases). The receptor comes from a woman in her twenties or thirties with multiple sclerosis. The specimen sequenced was PBMCs. CDR3 region: CASSPMIGVEQYF. DNA of the CDR3: TGCGCCAGCAGCCCAATGATAGGGGTCGAGCAGTACTTC.